This TCR beta chain was retrieved from a study of T cells after yellow fever vaccination. Findings and limits, study-wide: Among all clonotypes, a small share was observed in both CD4 and CD8 compartments.

This clonotype turned up a few times. What it binds is not known. The germline V gene encodes CDR1 MGHRA and CDR2 YSYEKL. Trimming removed 2 bases from V and 6 bases from J; junction bases left unmatched: 6. The CDR3 consists of 14 residues. Template switching by 5'RACE produced TCR cDNA, adding a universal primer site and UMIs. TCRdb redid the calling of the 5' RACE reads with MiXCR, one entry per CDR3 protein. Here the sample spans 300,000 to 450,000 distinct CDR3 sequences, roughly 6.2% being singletons. The source of this sequence is a man younger than 40 who received the YFV17D yellow fever vaccine. The V call is TRBV4-1, the J call TRBJ1-1; 7 nucleotides line up with TRBD1. The sequencing here drew on PBMCs, taken 5 days after the yellow fever booster vaccination. This CDR3 is CASSQRPGTAEAFF. The CDR3 DNA sequence: TGCGCCAGCAGCCAAAGGCCTGGGACAGCTGAAGCTTTCTTT.